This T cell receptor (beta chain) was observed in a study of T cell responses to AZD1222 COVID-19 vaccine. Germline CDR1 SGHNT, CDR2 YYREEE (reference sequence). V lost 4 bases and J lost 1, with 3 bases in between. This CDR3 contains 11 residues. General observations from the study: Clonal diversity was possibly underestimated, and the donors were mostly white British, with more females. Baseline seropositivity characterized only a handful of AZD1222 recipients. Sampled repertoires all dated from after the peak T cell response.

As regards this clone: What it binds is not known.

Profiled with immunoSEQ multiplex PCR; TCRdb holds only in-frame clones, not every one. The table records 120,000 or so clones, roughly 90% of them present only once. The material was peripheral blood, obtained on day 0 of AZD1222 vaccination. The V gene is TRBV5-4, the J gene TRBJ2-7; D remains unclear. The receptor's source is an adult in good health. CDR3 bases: TGTGCCAGCAGCGCATCCTACGAGCAGTACTTC. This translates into CASSASYEQYF.